The T cell receptor beta chain under discussion was sequenced for a study of OX40 agonist ivuxolimab in advanced cancers. V shed 4 bases and J shed 6 bases, with 7 bases lying between them. The germline V gene encodes CDR1 MNHEY and CDR2 SVGAGI. The CDR3 runs to 12 residues. Repertoires were generated with immunoSEQ multiplex PCR, while TCRdb's copy carries only in-frame clones and drops some. Of some 21,000 clones in the sample, around 85% were seen once. J is TRBJ2-1 and V is TRBV6-5; a weak D match, TRBD1 (6 bases). The sample here was CD4+ or CD8+ T cells sorted from blood, taken in a trial of the OX40 agonist ivuxolimab. This sequence was found in an adult with an advanced solid tumor such as melanoma, head and neck, liver or kidney cancer. The CDR3 DNA reads as TGTGCCAGCAGTTCAGGGGCCAATGAGCAGTTCTTC. Translation gives CASSSGANEQFF.